Sequencing of this T cell receptor beta chain was carried out in a study of blood T cells in healthy people across ages. The CDR3 extends over 16 amino acids. Looked up from germline, CDR1 is SGDLS and CDR2 is YYNGEE. The junction had 9 bases not matched to a gene; V was cut back by 0 bases and J by 6 bases. The authors ran a second PCR of 7 to 11 cycles using a sample-barcoded 5' primer and a J-beta primer mix. TCRdb passed the 5' RACE reads through MiXCR, listing each CDR3 protein once. The repertoire includes about 570,000 distinct CDR3 sequences, 27% of them detected once, and approximately 3.6% sits in the top ten. Study outcomes and limitations: Naive and antigen-experienced cells could not be conclusively compared, given unsorted PBMCs. Diversity of TCR beta per million T cells declined in a roughly linear way with age.

As for this clonotype: What it binds is not known.

These sequences were also reported in another study, on T cells of mothers and their children. As reported in that work: In cDNA synthesis, all of the extracted RNA was used at 1.5 ug per 15 ul.

Sequencing used blood. V usage is TRBV9 and J usage is TRBJ1-2; 9 bases are a match to TRBD1. The TCR comes from a boy aged 2 to 9 in good health. Here the CDR3 reads CASSVAWDRASHGYTF. DNA for the CDR3: TGTGCCAGCAGCGTAGCCTGGGACAGGGCCAGCCATGGCTACACCTTC.